The clone carrying this T cell receptor beta chain was detected a few times. Time point specified: persistent/refractory GD, antithyroid drugs over 5 years with positive TRAb. Extracted RNA from PBMCs served as the source of the TCR library. This sample is part of a study of regulatory T cells in long-lasting Graves disease. About the research overall: It was over 5 years of antithyroid drugs, with positive TSH receptor antibodies, that meant persistent Graves' disease.

Arm-PCR of CDR3 regions with iRepertoire HTBI primers generated TCR beta libraries. In the source study's methods: The samples included around 64 TRBV and about 13 TRBJ segments. A single record per CDR3 protein comes from TCRdb applying MiXCR to the multiplex PCR reads. Clone size and V and J calls follow TCRdb, not the original study. The sample includes some 340,000 distinct CDR3 sequences, less than 30% of them seen just once. Trimming removed 4 bases from V and 4 bases from J; junction bases left unmatched: 13. Germline CDR1 and CDR2: SGHRS and YFSETQ. The CDR3 length is 16 residues. This receptor was taken from a woman aged 40 to 55 with Graves disease. Source: peripheral blood mononuclear cells (PBMCs), taken when the disease was refractory, from a patient treated with antithyroid drugs. The chain has TRBV5-1 and TRBJ1-1; 7 bases are shared with TRBD1. CDR3 amino acids: CASSPRTGGAPTEAFF. For the CDR3, the DNA is TGCGCCAGCAGCCCACGGACAGGCGGGGCACCCACTGAAGCTTTCTTT. The full variable domain, completed using reference TRBV5-1 and TRBJ1-1, is KAGVTQTPRYLIKTRGQQVTLSCSPISGHRSVSWYQQTPGQGLQFLFEYFSETQRNKGNFPGRFSGRQFSNSRSEMNVSTLELGDSALYLCASSPRTGGAPTEAFFGQGTRLTVV.